This record looks at one T cell receptor beta chain sequence and its context. The sample belongs to a study of blood T cell repertoires in COVID-19. At the level of the study: Acute and convalescent COVID-19 samples came from the United States, Italy and Spain. The cDNA or gDNA used as material had been derived from T cells, B-cell-depleted T cells, or PBMCs.

The CDR3 totals 16 residues. Germline V lookup: CDR1 SGHTA, CDR2 FQGTGA. Trimming removed 4 bases at V and 4 bases at J, with 18 bases between. Per the original methods: Using reference gene primer amplification, nucleated cell counts were estimated. Clones were read by immunoSEQ multiplex PCR, and TCRdb kept only the in-frame ones, dropping some. The DNA was the basis for D and trimming; V, J and clone size are from that table. Here the sample spans tens of thousands of clones, about 83% being singletons. V and J are TRBV7-3 and TRBJ2-3; D unclear. The sequenced sample was peripheral blood. The clonotype originates from a human donor in a cohort sampled during active COVID-19. The CDR3 here is CASSSGYRTTPDTQYF. The DNA of the CDR3 is TGTGCCAGCAGCTCAGGATACCGTACAACTCCAGATACGCAGTATTTT.